The clone carrying this T cell receptor (beta chain) was counted a single time. Donors had localized lung adenocarcinoma, a non-small cell lung cancer. Trimming removed 7 bases from V and 1 base from J; junction bases left unmatched: 4. This CDR3 contains 13 residues. Germline values: CDR1 MNHNS, CDR2 SASEGT. This sample was included in a study of CD4 and CD8 cells across lung adenocarcinoma regions. TCRdb independently ran MiXCR on the PCR reads; one entry per CDR3 protein. Of approximately 24,000 distinct CDR3 sequences in the sample, around 56% are singletons; the top ten hold 40% to 55%. This sequence joins TRBV6-1 and TRBJ2-7; TRBD2 matches 7 bases. The sequenced sample was CD8+ T cells from the center of a lung tumor. The sequence was collected from a male donor with lung adenocarcinoma. The CD4 and CD8 labels of this study may be unreliable. CDR3 in amino acids: CASNLGGSYEQYF. The CDR3 DNA follows: TGTGCCAGCAATCTGGGGGGGTCCTACGAGCAGTACTTC.